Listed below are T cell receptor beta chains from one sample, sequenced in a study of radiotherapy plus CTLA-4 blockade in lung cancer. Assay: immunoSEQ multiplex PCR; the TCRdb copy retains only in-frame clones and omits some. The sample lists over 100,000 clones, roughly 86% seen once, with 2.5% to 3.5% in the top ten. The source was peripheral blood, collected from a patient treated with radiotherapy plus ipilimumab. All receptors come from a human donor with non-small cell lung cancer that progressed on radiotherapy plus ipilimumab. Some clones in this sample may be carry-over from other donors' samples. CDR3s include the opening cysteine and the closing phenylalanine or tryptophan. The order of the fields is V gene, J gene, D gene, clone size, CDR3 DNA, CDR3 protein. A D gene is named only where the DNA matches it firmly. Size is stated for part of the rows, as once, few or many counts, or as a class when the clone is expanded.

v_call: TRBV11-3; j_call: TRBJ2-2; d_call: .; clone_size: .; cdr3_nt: TGTGCCAGCAGCTTATTTGGGGGGGCTACCGGGGAGCTGTTTTTT; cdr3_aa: CASSLFGGATGELFF
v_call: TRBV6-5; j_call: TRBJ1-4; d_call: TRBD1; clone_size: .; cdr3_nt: TGTGCCAGCAGGCCAGGGGGTAGGGGAGAAAAACTGTTTTTT; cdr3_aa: CASRPGGRGEKLFF
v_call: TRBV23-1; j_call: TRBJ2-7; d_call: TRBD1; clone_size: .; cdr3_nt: TGCGCCAGCAGCCCATCAAGGGACAGAAGTCCCTACGAGCAGTACTTC; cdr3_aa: CASSPSRDRSPYEQYF
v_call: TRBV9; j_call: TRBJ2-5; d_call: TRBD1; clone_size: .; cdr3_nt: TGTGCCAGCAGCGTAGAGGGACAGCAAGAGACCCAGTACTTC; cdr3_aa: CASSVEGQQETQYF
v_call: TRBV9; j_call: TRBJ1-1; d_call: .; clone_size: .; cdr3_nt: TGTGCCAGCAGCCCCCTTGGCGGGGCGGCTGAAGCTTTCTTT; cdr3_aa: CASSPLGGAAEAFF
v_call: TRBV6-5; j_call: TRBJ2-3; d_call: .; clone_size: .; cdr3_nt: TGTGCCAGCAGTTACGGCCCCGGACGGAGCTTTGATACGCAGTATTTT; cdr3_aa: CASSYGPGRSFDTQYF
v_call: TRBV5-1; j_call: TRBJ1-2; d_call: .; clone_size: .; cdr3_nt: TGCGCCAGCGGTACATCTTATGGCTACACCTTC; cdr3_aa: CASGTSYGYTF
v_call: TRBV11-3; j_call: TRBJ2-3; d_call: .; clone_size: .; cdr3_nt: TGTGCCAGCAGCTTAGATAGGGCGAGCACAGATACGCAGTATTTT; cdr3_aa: CASSLDRASTDTQYF
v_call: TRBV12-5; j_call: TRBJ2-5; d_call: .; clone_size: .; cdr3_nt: TGTGCTAGTGGTTTTCTAGAGACCCAGTACTTC; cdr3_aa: CASGFLETQYF
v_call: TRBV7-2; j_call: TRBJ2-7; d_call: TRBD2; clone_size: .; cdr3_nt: TGTGCCAGCAGCTCCCCCGGGAGGGGGGGTTGGTACGAGCAGTACTTC; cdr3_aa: CASSSPGRGGWYEQYF
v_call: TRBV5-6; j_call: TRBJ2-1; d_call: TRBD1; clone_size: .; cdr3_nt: TGTGCCAGCAGCTTTTACAGGGGTATTATCTACAATGAGCAGTTCTTC; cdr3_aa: CASSFYRGIIYNEQFF
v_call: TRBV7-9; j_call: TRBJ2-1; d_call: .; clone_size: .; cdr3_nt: TGTGCCAGCAGCAGTCCCGGGACCTCCTACAATGAGCAGTTCTTC; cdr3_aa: CASSSPGTSYNEQFF
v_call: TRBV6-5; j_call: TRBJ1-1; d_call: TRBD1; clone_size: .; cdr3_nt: TGTGCCAGCAGCCGGGACAGGGGGAAAGCTTTCTTT; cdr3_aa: CASSRDRGKAFF
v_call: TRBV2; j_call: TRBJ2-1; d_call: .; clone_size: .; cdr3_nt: TGTGCCAGCAGTGAATATGCAGAATACAATGAGCAGTTCTTC; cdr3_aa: CASSEYAEYNEQFF
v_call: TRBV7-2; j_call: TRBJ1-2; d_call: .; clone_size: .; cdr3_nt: TGTGCCAGCAGCCCCAATTATGCCTATGGCTACACCTTC; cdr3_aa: CASSPNYAYGYTF
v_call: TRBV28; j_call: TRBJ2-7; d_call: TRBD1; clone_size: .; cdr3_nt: TGTGCCAGCAGTTCTCAGGGGACAGGGGCCGCCGAGCAGTACTTC; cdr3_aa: CASSSQGTGAAEQYF
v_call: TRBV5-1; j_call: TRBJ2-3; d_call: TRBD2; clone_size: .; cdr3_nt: TGCGCCAGCAGCTTGCGGCTAGCGGGCGCGGCGGATACGCAGTATTTT; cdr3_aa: CASSLRLAGAADTQYF
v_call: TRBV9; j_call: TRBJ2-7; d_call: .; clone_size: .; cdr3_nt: TGTGCCAGCAGCGTAGAGTCCCACGGAGCTGGGTACGAGCAGTACTTC; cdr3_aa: CASSVESHGAGYEQYF
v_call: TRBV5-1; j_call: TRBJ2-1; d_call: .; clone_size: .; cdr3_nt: TGCGCCAGCAGCTTGTTGGCGGGCAATGAGCAGTTCTTC; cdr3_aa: CASSLLAGNEQFF
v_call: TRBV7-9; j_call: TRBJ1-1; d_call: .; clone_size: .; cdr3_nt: TGTGCCAGCAGCTTACTCCAGAGCGGTAAGAACACTGAAGCTTTCTTT; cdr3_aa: CASSLLQSGKNTEAFF
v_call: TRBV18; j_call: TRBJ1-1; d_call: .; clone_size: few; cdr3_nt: TGTGCCAGCTCACCCCGACAGGACACTGAAGCTTTCTTT; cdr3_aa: CASSPRQDTEAFF
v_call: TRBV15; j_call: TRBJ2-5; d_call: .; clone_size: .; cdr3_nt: TGTGCCACCAGCAGAGGGGAGACCCAGTACTTC; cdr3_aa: CATSRGETQYF
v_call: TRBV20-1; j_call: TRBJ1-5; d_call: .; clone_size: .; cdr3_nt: TGCAGTGCTAGCTATGGTCAGCCCCAGCATTTT; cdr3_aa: CSASYGQPQHF
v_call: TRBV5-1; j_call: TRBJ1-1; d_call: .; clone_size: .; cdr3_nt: TGCGCCAGCAGCAGAACCATGAACACTGAAGCTTTCTTT; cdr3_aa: CASSRTMNTEAFF
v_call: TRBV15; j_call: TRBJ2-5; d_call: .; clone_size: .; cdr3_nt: TGTGCCACCAGCAAATCCCCGCGTCGGGGGAATACCCAGTACTTC; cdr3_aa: CATSKSPRRGNTQYF
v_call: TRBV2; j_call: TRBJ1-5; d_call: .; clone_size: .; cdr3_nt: TGTGCCAGCAGTGTCAACAGGGATTCGCCACAGGGCAATCAGCCCCAGCATTTT; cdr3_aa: CASSVNRDSPQGNQPQHF
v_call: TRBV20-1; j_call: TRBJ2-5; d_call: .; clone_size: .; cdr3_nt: TGCAGTGCTACTAGCTTTGAGACCCAGTACTTC; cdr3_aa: CSATSFETQYF
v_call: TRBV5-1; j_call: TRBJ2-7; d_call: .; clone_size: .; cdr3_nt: TGCGCCAGCAGCTTGGACAGATACTACGAGCAGTACTTC; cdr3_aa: CASSLDRYYEQYF
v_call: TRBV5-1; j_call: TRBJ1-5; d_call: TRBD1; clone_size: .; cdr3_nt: TGCGCCAGCAGCTTGGGGACAGGGTCTCAGCCCCAGCATTTT; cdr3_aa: CASSLGTGSQPQHF
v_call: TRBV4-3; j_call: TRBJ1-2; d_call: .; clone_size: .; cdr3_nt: TGCGCCAGCAGCCAAGATCCCCAGCTTCTTCGGAGCTACACCTTC; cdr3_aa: CASSQDPQLLRSYTF
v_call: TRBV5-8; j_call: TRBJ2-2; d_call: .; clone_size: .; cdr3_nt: TGTGCCAGCAGCTTGGACTTGGCCGGGGAGCTGTTTTTT; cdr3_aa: CASSLDLAGELFF